This TCR beta chain was identified in a study of blood T cell repertoires in COVID-19. Measured with immunoSEQ multiplex PCR; TCRdb has only the in-frame clones, and not every one. The table has over 200,000 clones, around 85% seen once. Across 24 US areas, participants ranged in age from 18 to 89 years. Cohort 3 donors were reported recovered after two negative PCRs, clearance, or symptom resolution. Trimming took 8 bases from V and 2 from J, leaving 11 bases between them. The CDR3 runs 12 residues. CDR1 and CDR2 (germline): SQVTM, ANQGSEA. Sequenced input: PBMCs or T cells enriched from blood (not recorded which). V gene TRBV29-1 combines with J gene TRBJ2-3; D is ambiguous. The clonotype comes from a man aged 35 to 55 who had recovered from COVID-19. The CDR3 sequence: CSTDANTDTQYF. CDR3 nucleotide sequence: TGCAGCACGGACGCGAACACAGATACGCAGTATTTT.